The 14 T cell receptor beta chains below were found in one sample sequenced in a study of OX40 agonist ivuxolimab in advanced cancers. Measured with immunoSEQ multiplex PCR; TCRdb has only the in-frame clones, and not every one. The sample has 55,000 to 70,000 clones, approximately 86% seen once; the top ten hold about 1.2%. Source: CD4+ or CD8+ T cells sorted from blood, taken in a trial of the OX40 agonist ivuxolimab. The receptors were sampled from an adult with an advanced solid tumor such as melanoma, head and neck, liver or kidney cancer.

The chain is built from TRBV6-1 and TRBJ1-6; 8 nucleotides line up with TRBD1. After removal of 4 bases from V and 9 bases from J, the junction contained 8 bases not matched to a gene. The germline V gene encodes CDR1 MNHNS and CDR2 SASEGT. CDR3 length: 15 residues. The CDR3 spells CASSVPQGEGSPLHF. The CDR3 DNA reads as TGTGCCAGCAGTGTCCCACAGGGGGAGGGTTCACCCCTCCACTTT.

This clone occurred once. The rearrangement links TRBV13 to TRBJ2-7, with TRBD1 as a possible D gene (6 bases). Germline-derived CDR1 and CDR2 are PRHDT and FYEKMQ (reference sequence). The CDR3 is 15 residues long. The ends were cut back, 0 bases at V and 5 bases at J, with 14 bases in the middle. The CDR3 is CASSLGGQGKNEQYF. The DNA of the CDR3 is TGTGCCAGCAGCTTAGGGGGGCAGGGGAAGAACGAGCAGTACTTC. Combining the CDR3 with reference TRBV13 and TRBJ2-7 gives the whole variable domain AAGVIQSPRHLIKEKRETATLKCYPIPRHDTVYWYQQGPGQDPQFLISFYEKMQSDKGSIPDRFSAQQFSDYHSELNMSSLELGDSALYFCASSLGGQGKNEQYFGPGTRLTVT.

The V call is TRBV18, the J call TRBJ1-1, with D hard to call. Trimming shortened V by 4 bases and J by 8 bases, and 14 bases separated the two germline ends. CDR1 is KGHSH, CDR2 LQKENI, per germline. CDR3 length: 13 residues. The CDR3 loop reads CASSLGIEREAFF. The CDR3, as DNA: TGTGCCAGCTCACTCGGGATAGAAAGGGAAGCTTTCTTT. The full variable domain, with the rest looked up from reference TRBV18 and TRBJ1-1, is NAGVMQNPRHLVRRRGQEARLRCSPMKGHSHVYWYRQLPEEGLKFMVYLQKENIIDESGMPKERFSAEFPKEGPSILRIQQVVRGDSAAYFCASSLGIEREAFFGQGTRLTVV.

Comment on this clone: Relative to the germline gene, one junction end is altered; a read error may explain this. The chain carries TRBV7-7 and TRBJ2-1, with 7 bases matching TRBD2. CDR3 size: 13 residues. Germline-derived CDR1 and CDR2 are SSHAT and FNYEAQ (reference sequence). The CDR3, as DNA: TGTGCTAGCAGCTTAGGGACTATGGGTGAGCAGTTCTTC. Amino acids: CASSLGTMGEQFF.

The chain employs TRBV10-3 and TRBJ1-2; D is undetermined. CDR3 length equals 12 residues. CDR1 is ENHRY and CDR2 is SYGVKD in the germline V gene. The V end was cut by 0 bases, the J end by 4 bases, with 3 bases between. Here the CDR3 DNA reads TGTGCCATCAGTGAGTCGGGCTATGGCTACACCTTC. Protein product: CAISESGYGYTF.

This clone was seen just once. The V gene is TRBV2, the J gene TRBJ1-2, with a weak D call TRBD1 (6 bases). The germline CDR1 and CDR2 sequences are SNHLY and FYNNEI. The CDR3 spans 19 residues. Trimming pared 2 bases from V and 3 bases from J, leaving 25 bases between. The DNA of the CDR3 is TGTGCCAGCAGTGAATCCCCCGGGGGGCGGGTGAAGTTGCACTATGGCTACACCTTC. The encoded protein is CASSESPGGRVKLHYGYTF.

The rearrangement links TRBV5-6 to TRBJ2-2; 8 bases map to TRBD2. V lost 2 bases, J lost 1 base, and 1 base stayed unmatched. This CDR3 has 15 residues. Germline V gene sequence: CDR1 SGHDT, CDR2 YYEEEE. The CDR3 reads CASSFGTRNTGELFF. In DNA, the CDR3 is TGTGCCAGCAGCTTCGGGACTAGGAACACCGGGGAGCTGTTTTTT. The full variable domain, completed using reference TRBV5-6 and TRBJ2-2, is DAGVTQSPTHLIKTRGQQVTLRCSPKSGHDTVSWYQQALGQGPQFIFQYYEEEERQRGNFPDRFSGHQFPNYSSELNVNALLLGDSALYLCASSFGTRNTGELFFGEGSRLTVL.

This clone was seen just once. The chain couples TRBV27 to TRBJ2-5; 9 nucleotides agree with TRBD1. Trimming removed 6 bases from V and 5 bases from J; junction bases left unmatched: 4. Germline V gene lookup returns CDR1 MNHEY and CDR2 SMNVEV (reference sequence). The CDR3 extends over 13 amino acids. The CDR3 DNA reads as TGTGCCAGCAGCTCTGACAGGGGGGAGACCCAGTACTTC. Encoded protein: CASSSDRGETQYF.

This clone was counted a few times. The V gene is TRBV30, the J gene TRBJ2-7, with D perhaps assigned TRBD1 or TRBD2 (7 bases each). The germline V gene encodes CDR1 GTSNPN and CDR2 SVGIG (reference sequence). Trimming pared 0 bases from V and 0 bases from J, leaving 18 bases between. This CDR3 comprises 17 residues. The CDR3 DNA reads as TGTGCCTGGAGTGTACCTATAGACAGGGACTACTCCTACGAGCAGTACTTC. Amino acids: CAWSVPIDRDYSYEQYF. Full variable domain (rest looked up from reference TRBV30 and TRBJ2-7): SQTIHQWPATLVQPVGSPLSLECTVEGTSNPNLYWYRQAAGRGLQLLFYSVGIGQISSEVPQNLSASRPQDRQFILSSKKLLLSDSGFYLCAWSVPIDRDYSYEQYFGPGTRLTVT.

The chain links TRBV5-1 to TRBJ1-3; 7 bases fit TRBD1. This CDR3 has 14 residues. The J segment lost 0 bases and the V segment lost 6 bases, leaving 3 bases of the junction unmatched. Germline V lookup: CDR1 SGHRS, CDR2 YFSETQ. CDR3 sequence (DNA): TGCGCCAGCAAATCAGGGGGCTCTGGAAACACCATATATTTT. Protein: CASKSGGSGNTIYF.

This chain joins TRBV14 and TRBJ2-1; D not resolved. The CDR3 has 13 amino acids. Germline-derived CDR1 and CDR2 are SGHDN and FVKESK. V lost 0 bases to trimming and J lost 6 bases, with 6 bases between them. In nucleotides, the CDR3 is TGTGCCAGCAGCCAAGACAGACCCAATGAGCAGTTCTTC. Its translation is CASSQDRPNEQFF.

This chain uses TRBV30 with TRBJ1-4, with D unclear. Germline loops: CDR1 GTSNPN, CDR2 SVGIG (reference sequence). The CDR3 length is 13 residues. The germline V and J ends were trimmed by 1 base and 4 bases, with 7 bases remaining between them. The CDR3 DNA reads as TGTGCCTGGAGTGGAGACTTTAATGAAAAACTGTTTTTT. Translated: CAWSGDFNEKLFF.

The chain has TRBV29-1 and TRBJ1-5; D may be TRBD1 (5 bases). V lost 6 bases, J lost 2 bases, and 8 bases lay in between. The germline gives CDR1 SQVTM, CDR2 ANQGSEA. This CDR3 region has 12 residues. The CDR3 loop is CSVRDGNQPQHF. CDR3 in DNA: TGCAGCGTCCGGGACGGCAATCAGCCCCAGCATTTT.

The chain links TRBV19 to TRBJ1-2; no clear D gene. Germline V CDR1 and CDR2: LNHDA, SQIVND (reference sequence). With 2 bases removed from V and 6 bases from J, the gap between germline ends came to 10 bases. The CDR3 totals 13 residues. CDR3 coding DNA: TGTGCCAGTAGTATATGGGGTTCGAATGGCTACACCTTC. Translating it yields CASSIWGSNGYTF.